Given below is one TCR beta chain in context. Its matching antigen is unknown. This specimen belongs to a study of cytomegalovirus exposure and HLA in healthy donors. The study, taken as a whole, reports: Association with HLA alleles at 0.05 false discovery rate was found for some 18,000 TCR beta sequences in a later analysis.

The CDR3 spans 15 residues. CDR1 is SGHRS, CDR2 YFSETQ, per germline. Germline trimming cut 4 bases from V and 1 base from J; bases unmatched to any gene: 4. PCR primers comprised 60 Vbeta and 13 Jbeta primers. Here immunoSEQ multiplex PCR was the method, and the copy in TCRdb shows in-frame clones only, minus some. The sample includes 150,000 to 200,000 clones, roughly 88% of them seen just once. The chain recombines TRBV5-1 with TRBJ2-1; 8 bases line up with TRBD2. Sequencing input: PBMCs. The clonotype comes from a man aged 18 to 29 in good health and CMV-seropositive. In nucleotides, the CDR3 is TGCGCCAGCAGCCTGCGGGGGGAGTCCTACAATGAGCAGTTCTTC. Protein sequence: CASSLRGESYNEQFF.